This entry describes one T cell receptor beta chain. Generated by immunoSEQ multiplex PCR, the TCRdb table keeps only in-frame clones and is missing some. Among more than 100,000 clones listed, roughly 92% were seen once. These data originate in a study of control samples from healthy donors and cancer patients. J gave up 3 bases and V 6 bases, and 7 bases lay outside the gene matches. CDR3 length equals 14 residues. CDR1 is SGHNT and CDR2 is YENEEA in the germline V gene. The origin of this receptor is a woman between 18 and 30 years old in good health. Sequenced sample: blood. The rearrangement uses TRBV11-3 and TRBJ1-2, with 7 bases aligning to TRBD1. DNA of the CDR3: TGTGCCAGCAGTCGGACAGGTTCTCACTATGGCTACACCTTC. Translation: CASSRTGSHYGYTF.